A single sample is the source of the 14 T cell receptor beta chains below, sequenced in a study of blood T cell repertoires in COVID-19. Generated by immunoSEQ multiplex PCR, the TCRdb table keeps only in-frame clones and is missing some. The sample includes 30,000 to 45,000 clones, around 90% of them seen just once. Sequencing input: peripheral blood. The receptors shown here come from a human donor in a cohort sampled during active COVID-19.

This clone appeared a few times. The chain joins TRBV11-3 to TRBJ2-7; a weak D match, TRBD1 (5 bases). Germline V gene lookup returns CDR1 SGHNT and CDR2 YENEEA. V lost 6 bases, J lost 2 bases, and 14 bases lay in between. The CDR3 sequence is 14 residues long. The CDR3 reads CASRSRDTTYEQYF. The CDR3 DNA reads TGTGCCAGCAGGAGCAGGGATACAACCTACGAGCAGTACTTC.

This chain's CDR3 is CASTDRGNIQYF. The CDR3 DNA reads as TGTGCCAGCACCGACAGGGGGAACATTCAGTACTTC. The chain recombines TRBV6-5 with TRBJ2-4, with 9 bases aligning to TRBD1. This CDR3 has 12 amino acids. V shed 7 bases and J 7 bases; nucleotides not matched to a gene: 2. Germline assignment: CDR1 MNHEY and CDR2 SVGAGI.

The rearrangement joins TRBV2 to TRBJ1-6; a possible D gene is TRBD1 (5 bases). Trimming left V 3 bases short and J 10 bases short, with 16 bases between. CDR1 is SNHLY, CDR2 FYNNEI, per germline. CDR3 length: 15 amino acids. The CDR3 loop reads CASSDAGNVYSPLHF. The CDR3, as DNA: TGTGCCAGCAGTGACGCAGGGAATGTGTACTCACCCCTCCACTTT.

V usage is TRBV7-9 and J usage is TRBJ1-1; no clear D gene. Germline assignment: CDR1 SEHNR and CDR2 FQNEAQ (reference sequence). The length of the CDR3 is 14 residues. Deletions cut 4 bases from V and 1 base from J, with 10 bases between. The CDR3 loop reads CASSSRRQNTEAFF. DNA of the CDR3: TGTGCCAGCAGCTCCCGCAGGCAGAACACTGAAGCTTTCTTT.

The chain employs TRBV6-2 or TRBV6-3 and TRBJ1-1; 11 bases match TRBD1. The length of the CDR3 is 21 residues. CDR1 is MNHEY, CDR2 SVGEGT, per germline. V lost 0 bases and J lost 4; bases outside the gene matches: 19. The CDR3 sequence: CASSYSWPVDNRDRGTTEAFF. DNA for the CDR3: TGTGCCAGCAGTTACTCTTGGCCGGTCGACAACCGGGACAGGGGGACCACTGAAGCTTTCTTT.

This clone was observed a few times. The chain recombines TRBV20-1 with TRBJ2-7; 11 bases align to TRBD2. After removal of 3 bases from V and 7 bases from J, the junction contained 5 bases not matched to a gene. This CDR3 has 13 amino acids. Per germline, CDR1 DFQATT and CDR2 SNEGSKA (reference sequence). The CDR3 DNA is TGCAGTGCTAGTAGCGGGAGGGCCGTTGAGCAGTACTTC. The encoded protein is CSASSGRAVEQYF.

This clone was picked up one time. The chain is built from TRBV6-1 and TRBJ1-2, with D unresolved. CDR1 MNHNS and CDR2 SASEGT come from the germline V gene. The V end lost 2 bases, the J end lost 2 bases, and 9 bases lay between the germline ends. The CDR3 runs to 14 residues. The DNA of the CDR3 is TGTGCCAGCAGTGAAAGTGTCAGAAACTATGGCTACACCTTC. It codes for CASSESVRNYGYTF.

The chain recombines TRBV4-3 with TRBJ2-1; TRBD2 matches at 10 bases. Germline values: CDR1 LGHNA, CDR2 YSLEER. The ends lost 4 bases at V and 8 bases at J; junction bases unmatched: 8. The CDR3 contains 15 residues. CDR3: CASSPRPSGSYEQFF. In DNA form, the CDR3 reads TGCGCCAGCAGCCCCCGGCCTAGCGGGAGCTATGAGCAGTTCTTC.

The chain joins TRBV25-1 to TRBJ2-5; weak D call: TRBD2 (5 bases). The germline V gene has CDR1 MGHDK and CDR2 SYGVNS. Trimming stripped 4 bases from V and 4 bases from J, with 19 bases between. The CDR3 extends over 16 amino acids. The CDR3: CASSVEPASLPETQYF. CDR3 sequence (DNA): TGTGCCAGCAGTGTTGAACCCGCTAGCCTTCCAGAGACCCAGTACTTC.

This chain connects TRBV5-1 to TRBJ2-3; D is unclear. Trimming pared 0 bases from V and 2 bases from J, leaving 7 bases between. The CDR3 is 14 residues long. CDR1 and CDR2 (germline): SGHRS, YFSETQ. CDR3 nucleotides: TGCGCCAGCAGCTTGGATCTCTCCACAGATACGCAGTATTTT. It translates to CASSLDLSTDTQYF.

This clone showed up just a few times. The chain uses TRBV5-1 and TRBJ1-6, with D maybe TRBD1 (6 bases). The CDR3 spans 16 residues. V lost 0 bases and J lost 8, with 15 bases in between. Looked up from germline, CDR1 is SGHRS and CDR2 is YFSETQ. The CDR3 loop reads CASSLGVGQRHSPLHF. As DNA, the CDR3 is TGCGCCAGCAGCTTGGGGGTCGGACAGCGACATTCACCCCTCCACTTT.

The chain recombines TRBV14 with TRBJ2-3; TRBD2 matches at 7 bases. The germline V gene encodes CDR1 SGHDN and CDR2 FVKESK. The CDR3 spans 16 residues. The ends lost 4 bases at V and 2 bases at J; junction bases unmatched: 9. This CDR3 reads CASSRYRGLTTDTQYF. The CDR3 nucleotides are TGTGCCAGCAGCCGGTATAGGGGACTAACCACAGATACGCAGTATTTT.

The chain employs TRBV4-1 and TRBJ1-4, with D perhaps matching TRBD1 (6 bases). Germline loops: CDR1 MGHRA, CDR2 YSYEKL. The CDR3 spans 19 residues. Trimming took off 6 bases at V and 7 bases at J, with 30 bases between the two ends. CDR3 coding DNA: TGCGCCAGCAGTGGAATCCAGGGGCGCCACAACCCATCCCCTGAAAAACTGTTTTTT. Translation gives CASSGIQGRHNPSPEKLFF.

V is TRBV7-9 and J is TRBJ2-5; TRBD2 matches at 12 bases. Germline trimming cut 4 bases from V and 4 bases from J; bases unmatched to any gene: 10. The CDR3 length is 17 residues. In germline, CDR1 is SEHNR, CDR2 FQNEAQ (reference sequence). DNA for the CDR3: TGTGCCAGCAGCTCACCTAGCGGGGGGGCCATGGTAGAGACCCAGTACTTC. Translated: CASSSPSGGAMVETQYF.